These 32 T cell receptor beta chains originate from one sample sequenced in a study of T cell responses to AZD1222 COVID-19 vaccine. Clones were sequenced by immunoSEQ multiplex PCR, and TCRdb holds only the in-frame ones, with some missing. The table includes about 76,000 clones, roughly 90% detected once. Sample: peripheral blood, taken on day 0 of AZD1222 vaccination. The receptors shown here come from an adult in good health.

This CDR3 reads CASSLAVGGMGTEAFF. CDR3 DNA: TGCGCCAGCAGCTTGGCCGTGGGAGGGATGGGCACTGAAGCTTTCTTT. The V call is TRBV5-1, the J call TRBJ1-1, with D hard to call. The CDR3 is made up of 16 amino acids. V was clipped by 0 bases and J by 4 bases, with 16 bases between them. Germline V CDR1 and CDR2: SGHRS, YFSETQ.

The V call is TRBV7-3, the J call TRBJ1-6; D unresolved. Germline V CDR1 and CDR2: SGHTA, FQGTGA. Trimming left V 5 bases short and J 4 bases short, with 9 bases between. The CDR3 spans 14 residues. The CDR3 bases are TGTGCCAGCAGCATTGACGGGTATAATTCACCCCTCCACTTT. Residues: CASSIDGYNSPLHF.

The V call is TRBV29-1, the J call TRBJ1-2; D may be TRBD1 (6 bases). The CDR3 runs 16 residues. V lost 0 bases to trimming and J lost 0 bases, with 14 bases between them. CDR1 is SQVTM and CDR2 is ANQGSEA in the germline V gene. This CDR3 reads CSVEDPWGQTNYGYTF. As DNA, the CDR3 is TGCAGCGTTGAAGACCCGTGGGGGCAAACTAACTATGGCTACACCTTC.

The V and J genes are TRBV30 and TRBJ1-1; D may be TRBD1 (5 bases). V lost 0 bases and J lost 6, with 23 bases in between. The CDR3 runs to 17 residues. Germline lookup yields CDR1 GTSNPN and CDR2 SVGIG (reference sequence). The CDR3 loop reads CAWSVEFASAGYAEAFF. The CDR3 bases are TGTGCCTGGAGTGTAGAATTCGCCAGTGCAGGGTACGCTGAAGCTTTCTTT.

The chain joins TRBV19 to TRBJ1-1; D is unclear. Germline CDR1 and CDR2: LNHDA and SQIVND (reference sequence). CDR3 size: 14 residues. V lost 6 bases, J lost 4 bases, and 15 bases lay in between. The CDR3 DNA sequence: TGTGCCAGTAGCCACCGAGGAGGGTTCACTGAAGCTTTCTTT. Its translation: CASSHRGGFTEAFF.

V gene TRBV3-1 (or the pseudogene TRBV3-2) combines with J gene TRBJ1-6; D may be TRBD1 (6 bases). This CDR3 has 14 amino acids. V lost 6 bases and J 8 bases, leaving 14 bases between the germline ends. Germline V gives CDR1 LGHDT, CDR2 YNNKEL (reference sequence). CDR3 sequence: CASSFIQGHSPLHF. CDR3 nucleotides: TGTGCCAGCAGTTTTATCCAGGGGCATTCACCCCTCCACTTT.

This chain joins TRBV4-2 and TRBJ2-5, with D perhaps matching TRBD1 (8 bases). V was trimmed by 1 base and J by 4 bases, leaving 13 bases between them. Germline V gives CDR1 LGHNA, CDR2 YNFKEQ. The CDR3 is 15 residues long. As DNA, the CDR3 is TGTGCCAGCAGCCAAGGGACAGGGAGGGGAGAGACCCAGTACTTC. The encoded protein is CASSQGTGRGETQYF.

The genes are TRBV5-1 and TRBJ1-6, with 7 bases matching TRBD1. The germline V gene has CDR1 SGHRS and CDR2 YFSETQ. CDR3 length: 16 amino acids. Losses at the gene ends were 0 bases for V and 8 bases for J; bases not matched to a gene: 8. The CDR3 loop is CASSLASGQAYSPLHF. For the CDR3, the DNA is TGCGCCAGCAGCTTGGCCTCAGGACAGGCGTATTCACCCCTCCACTTT. Full variable domain (remainder filled in from reference TRBV5-1 and TRBJ1-6): KAGVTQTPRYLIKTRGQQVTLSCSPISGHRSVSWYQQTPGQGLQFLFEYFSETQRNKGNFPGRFSGRQFSNSRSEMNVSTLELGDSALYLCASSLASGQAYSPLHFGNGTRLTVT.

The V call is TRBV5-1, the J call TRBJ2-7; unclear D gene. CDR1 and CDR2 (germline): SGHRS, YFSETQ. This CDR3 spans 14 amino acids. V was pared by 7 bases and J by 1 base, with 15 bases between. The CDR3 sequence is CASLQQPNSYEQYV. The CDR3, as DNA: TGCGCCAGCTTGCAACAGCCTAATTCCTACGAGCAGTACGTC.

The rearrangement joins TRBV5-4 to TRBJ2-7; possible D gene TRBD2, 5 bases. The V gene lost 3 bases and the J gene lost 0 bases, with 13 bases spanning the gap. Germline V lookup: CDR1 SGHNT, CDR2 YYREEE (reference sequence). The CDR3 has 15 amino acids. CDR3 sequence (DNA): TGTGCCAGCAGCTCGTCTTACGGACTCTCCTACGAGCAGTACTTC. Protein sequence: CASSSSYGLSYEQYF.

This sequence joins TRBV28 and TRBJ1-1; D not resolved. The germline V gene encodes CDR1 MDHEN and CDR2 SYDVKM. CDR3 length: 14 residues. V was pared by 3 bases and J by 1 base, with 9 bases between. The CDR3 spells CASSLAQPNTEAFF. CDR3 nucleotides: TGTGCCAGCAGTTTGGCACAGCCGAACACTGAAGCTTTCTTT.

The V and J genes are TRBV12-3 or TRBV12-4 and TRBJ1-1; TRBD1 might be the D (5 bases). CDR3 length equals 13 residues. The V end was cut by 8 bases, the J end by 6 bases, with 16 bases between. CDR3 loop: CASLQRGRAEAFF. The CDR3 DNA is TGTGCCAGCCTCCAAAGGGGCAGGGCTGAAGCTTTCTTT.

The CDR3: CASSQGVRGSGDQPQHF. Written as DNA, the CDR3 is TGCGCCAGCAGCCAAGGGGTACGTGGGTCGGGGGATCAGCCCCAGCATTTT. The chain carries TRBV4-1 and TRBJ1-5, with D possibly matching TRBD1 (5 bases). CDR1 and CDR2 from the germline V gene are MGHRA and YSYEKL. V was clipped by 1 base and J by 5 bases, with 18 bases between them. The length of the CDR3 is 17 residues.

This rearrangement joins TRBV5-4 to TRBJ1-4, with D uncertain. Germline V CDR1 and CDR2: SGHNT, YYREEE (reference sequence). V dropped 0 bases and J dropped 8 bases, with 14 bases sitting between them. The CDR3 sequence is 15 residues long. The CDR3: CASSLAQAGGEKLFF. In DNA form, the CDR3 reads TGTGCCAGCAGCTTGGCCCAGGCAGGAGGGGAAAAACTGTTTTTT.

The chain uses TRBV7-3 and TRBJ2-1; no clear D gene. CDR3 size: 16 residues. Trimming stripped 5 bases from V and 5 bases from J, with 19 bases between. Germline values: CDR1 SGHTA, CDR2 FQGTGA. CDR3 nucleotides: TGTGCCAGCAGCCCAACCCGGGCTAGGTCAGACAATGAGCAGTTCTTC. Amino acid sequence: CASSPTRARSDNEQFF.

CDR3 in amino acids: CASSLVGETQYF. CDR3 sequence (DNA): TGTGCCAGCAGCTTGGTGGGAGAGACCCAGTACTTC. The chain has TRBV7-9 and TRBJ2-5; no reliable D call. Germline CDR1 and CDR2: SEHNR and FQNEAQ (reference sequence). The CDR3 extends over 12 amino acids. V lost 3 bases and J 4 bases, leaving 6 bases between the germline ends. The whole variable domain, filled in from reference TRBV7-9 and TRBJ2-5, reads DTGVSQNPRHKITKRGQNVTFRCDPISEHNRLYWYRQTLGQGPEFLTYFQNEAQLEKSRLLSDRFSAERPKGSFSTLEIQRTEQGDSAMYLCASSLVGETQYFGPGTRLLVL.

J is TRBJ1-1 and V is TRBV3-1 (or the pseudogene TRBV3-2); possible D gene TRBD1, 5 bases. V lost 1 base to trimming and J lost 2 bases, with 8 bases between them. Germline-derived CDR1 and CDR2 are LGHDT and YNNKEL (reference sequence). The CDR3 sequence is 14 residues long. The chain's CDR3 is CASSQGDSNTEAFF. The CDR3 DNA follows: TGTGCCAGCAGCCAAGGAGACAGTAACACTGAAGCTTTCTTT.

This clone was detected only once. The rearrangement joins TRBV28 to TRBJ2-2; weak D call: TRBD1 (6 bases). Germline loops: CDR1 MDHEN, CDR2 SYDVKM. V lost 8 bases to trimming and J lost 4 bases, with 17 bases between them. The CDR3 extends over 15 amino acids. The CDR3 spells CASGTQGSGTGELFF. Here the CDR3 DNA reads TGTGCCAGCGGAACTCAGGGGTCGGGCACCGGGGAGCTGTTTTTT.

This sequence joins TRBV7-2 and TRBJ1-5; D is undetermined. The germline CDR1 and CDR2 sequences are SGHTA and FQGNSA. V lost 5 bases and J lost 7, with 18 bases in between. The CDR3 is 15 amino acids. The CDR3 nucleotides are TGTGCCAGCAGCCCCTTAATAGGCTCGTCACAGCCCCAGCATTTT. Protein product: CASSPLIGSSQPQHF.

The chain employs TRBV4-1 and TRBJ2-1; 8 bases are shared with TRBD1. CDR3 length: 19 residues. Trimming took 0 bases from V and 3 from J; bases not matched to a gene: 13. Germline loops: CDR1 MGHRA, CDR2 YSYEKL. The CDR3 region has the DNA TGCGCCAGCAGCCAAGATAGTTCCCTGACAGGGGAATTCTACAATGAGCAGTTCTTC. This sequence encodes CASSQDSSLTGEFYNEQFF.

V and J are TRBV10-2 and TRBJ2-7; either TRBD1 or TRBD2 may fit D (5 bases each). The CDR3 has 15 residues. The germline V gene has CDR1 WSHSY and CDR2 SAAADI. Trimming pared 6 bases from V and 3 bases from J, leaving 18 bases between. CDR3 amino acids: CASSDPGRRNYEQYF. The CDR3 nucleotides read TGCGCCAGCAGCGATCCGGGACGGAGGAACTACGAGCAGTACTTC.

This clone was counted a single time. The V call is TRBV28, the J call TRBJ1-2; D ambiguous. This CDR3 has 12 residues. Per germline, CDR1 MDHEN and CDR2 SYDVKM. Trimming removed 6 bases from V and 8 bases from J, with 13 bases in between. CDR3 protein: CASRAEALGYTF. The CDR3 bases are TGTGCCAGCAGGGCTGAAGCACTGGGCTACACCTTC.

The genes are TRBV4-1 and TRBJ2-2; D remains unclear. CDR3 length equals 15 residues. Trimming shortened V by 1 base and J by 0 bases, and 6 bases separated the two germline ends. CDR1 is MGHRA and CDR2 is YSYEKL in the germline V gene. The CDR3: CASSQVGPNTGELFF. The CDR3 DNA sequence: TGCGCCAGCAGCCAAGTTGGCCCGAACACCGGGGAGCTGTTTTTT.

This clone is a singleton in its sample. The rearrangement joins TRBV6-4 to TRBJ2-2; 9 positions agree with TRBD2. Germline V lookup: CDR1 MRHNA, CDR2 SNTAGT. Trimming removed 4 bases from V and 4 bases from J; junction bases left unmatched: 4. The CDR3 spans 15 residues. Here the CDR3 reads CASSAAGGVTGELFF. The CDR3 DNA reads TGTGCCAGCAGTGCTGCGGGAGGGGTCACCGGGGAGCTGTTTTTT.

This chain connects TRBV12-5 to TRBJ2-1, with D possibly being TRBD2 (6 bases). Germline V gives CDR1 LGHNT, CDR2 FRNRAP. The CDR3 extends over 14 amino acids. Trimming shortened V by 5 bases and J by 5 bases, and 13 bases separated the two germline ends. This chain's CDR3 is CASGRRLVNNEQFF. CDR3 coding DNA: TGTGCTAGTGGTCGAAGACTAGTAAACAATGAGCAGTTCTTC.

CDR3 sequence (DNA): TGTGCCAGTAGGGAACTACTCCGGCGGTCTGGAAACACCATATATTTT. Its protein product is CASRELLRRSGNTIYF. This sequence joins TRBV19 and TRBJ1-3; D gene ambiguous. Germline CDR1 LNHDA, CDR2 SQIVND (reference sequence). CDR3 length: 16 residues. Trimming cost V 6 bases and J 1 base, with 16 bases left between them.

J is TRBJ1-6 and V is TRBV7-2, with D unclear. CDR1 and CDR2 (germline): SGHTA, FQGNSA. V gave up 1 base and J gave up 7 bases, with 8 bases separating them. This CDR3 contains 14 residues. As DNA, the CDR3 is TGTGCCAGCAGCTTAGGTTCCGGAAATTCACCCCTCCACTTT. Its protein is CASSLGSGNSPLHF.

The rearrangement links TRBV28 to TRBJ2-7; the D gene is possibly TRBD2 (7 bases). V lost 6 bases to trimming and J lost 1 base, with 19 bases between them. Germline assignment: CDR1 MDHEN and CDR2 SYDVKM. The CDR3 is 16 residues long. The CDR3 DNA sequence: TGTGCCAGCAGACCCTCGTGGGGGGGCCTATCCTACGAGCAGTACGTC. Protein product: CASRPSWGGLSYEQYV.

This chain uses TRBV6-5 with TRBJ1-1; maybe TRBD1 (5 bases). CDR1 is MNHEY, CDR2 SVGAGI, per germline. The length of the CDR3 is 11 residues. Deletions cut 5 bases from V and 7 bases from J, with 8 bases between. The CDR3 DNA reads as TGTGCCAGCAGTCACAGGTTTGAAGCTTTCTTT. Translating gives CASSHRFEAFF.

In DNA form, the CDR3 reads TGCGCCAGCAGCTTGGTCAGGGGTGGTGAAAAACTGTTTTTT. Translation: CASSLVRGGEKLFF. The V gene is TRBV5-1, the J gene TRBJ1-4, with D tentatively TRBD1 (6 bases). The germline V gene has CDR1 SGHRS and CDR2 YFSETQ. This CDR3 is built from 14 residues. Trimming removed 0 bases at V and 7 bases at J, with 10 bases between.

The rearrangement uses TRBV5-4 and TRBJ2-3, with TRBD1 identical over 10 bases. CDR1 and CDR2 (germline): SGHNT, YYREEE (reference sequence). After removal of 0 bases from V and 8 bases from J, the junction contained 6 bases not matched to a gene. This CDR3 spans 15 amino acids. The CDR3 sequence: CASSLGGQGSVTQYF. The CDR3 DNA follows: TGTGCCAGCAGCTTGGGGGGACAGGGGAGTGTTACGCAGTATTTT. Drawing the rest from reference TRBV5-4 and TRBJ2-3, the complete variable domain is ETGVTQSPTHLIKTRGQQVTLRCSSQSGHNTVSWYQQALGQGPQFIFQYYREEENGRGNFPPRFSGLQFPNYSSELNVNALELDDSALYLCASSLGGQGSVTQYFGPGTRLTVL.

This sequence joins TRBV7-2 and TRBJ1-1; 11 bases match TRBD1. The CDR3 covers 15 residues. J was trimmed by 5 bases and V by 5 bases; bases with no gene match: 7. The germline CDR1 and CDR2 sequences are SGHTA and FQGNSA. CDR3: CASSAGQGAWTEAFF. CDR3 in DNA: TGTGCCAGCAGCGCCGGACAGGGGGCTTGGACTGAAGCTTTCTTT.